The rows below give T cell receptor beta chains drawn from one sample of a study of early T cells in non-severe SARS-CoV-2 infection. TCRdb independently ran MiXCR on the 5' RACE reads; one entry per CDR3 protein. Here the sample spans tens of thousands of distinct CDR3 sequences, about 13% being singletons. The sequenced sample consisted of whole blood. These receptors all come from an adult who was a healthcare worker with PCR-confirmed SARS-CoV-2 infection or an uninfected control (not recorded which). The CDR3 runs from the conserved cysteine through the conserved F or W. D genes are given only for firm matches. Not every row has a clone size; where given, it reads once, few, many or a size class.

>many|TRBJ2-2|TRBV6-5|TRBD1
TGTGCCAGCAAAAGGGCAGGGGGTTACACCGGGGAGCTGTTTTTT
CASKRAGGYTGELFF
>few|TRBJ1-5|TRBV7-8|.
TGTGCCAGCAGCCTTCGGGACATCGGCAATCAGCCCCAGCATTTT
CASSLRDIGNQPQHF
>.|TRBJ2-7|TRBV9|.
TGTGCCAGCAGCACCGGGGGAGAACGGGGCGAGCAGTACTTC
CASSTGGERGEQYF
>few|TRBJ1-6|TRBV12-3/TRBV12-4|.
TGTGCCAGCAGTTACCCCCCAGGGCGGAATTCACCCCTCCACTTT
CASSYPPGRNSPLHF
>.|TRBJ2-2|TRBV19|TRBD1
TGTGCCAGTAGTTCCGGGACAGGGGTTTACACCGGGGAGCTGTTTTTT
CASSSGTGVYTGELFF
>.|TRBJ2-6|TRBV12-3/TRBV12-4|.
TGTGCCAGCAGTTTGGGGGGCTCTAGCTCTGGGGCCAACGTCCTGACTTTC
CASSLGGSSSGANVLTF
>.|TRBJ2-5|TRBV7-9|.
TGTGCCAGCAGCCCAACGCCAGGACACGCCGAAGAGACCCAGTACTTC
CASSPTPGHAEETQYF
>.|TRBJ1-2|TRBV12-3/TRBV12-4|.
TGTGCCAGCAGTTTTAACAGCCCTTATGGCTACACCTTC
CASSFNSPYGYTF
>many|TRBJ1-1|TRBV20-1|.
TGCAGTGCTAGAGATTTAGCCTTGAACACTGAAGCTTTCTTT
CSARDLALNTEAFF
>few|TRBJ2-7|TRBV2|.
TGTGCCATCCGCGCCTACGAGCAGTACTTC
CAIRAYEQYF
>many|TRBJ2-3|TRBV5-6|TRBD2
TGTGCCAGCAGCACTAGCGGGAGCACAGATACGCAGTATTTT
CASSTSGSTDTQYF
>few|TRBJ1-3|TRBV2|.
TGTGCCAGCAGTGATTACGGAGGAAACACCATATATTTT
CASSDYGGNTIYF
>few|TRBJ2-6|TRBV11-2|.
TGTGCAGAAGTACGAGGAGGGTCCGGGGCCAACGTCCTGACTTTC
CAEVRGGSGANVLTF
>.|TRBJ1-2|TRBV6-5|.
TGTGCCAGCAGTTATTACAGGCTTCACTATGGCTACACCTTC
CASSYYRLHYGYTF
>.|TRBJ2-3|TRBV7-9|.
TGTGCCAGCAGGCCTAACAACAGGGTAGCTAGCACAGATACGCAGTATTTT
CASRPNNRVASTDTQYF
>.|TRBJ2-6|TRBV7-8|TRBD1
TGTGCCAGCAGCCTACGACAGGGGTTTGGGGCCAACGTCCTGACTTTC
CASSLRQGFGANVLTF
>many|TRBJ1-4|TRBV29-1|.
TGCAGCGTTGTCAAAGGAGTTGATGAAAAACTGTTTTTT
CSVVKGVDEKLFF
>.|TRBJ2-3|TRBV24-1|.
TGTGCCACCATGGGGGCGTGGACAGATACGCAGTATTTT
CATMGAWTDTQYF
>.|TRBJ2-1|TRBV28|.
TGTGCCAGCAGCTTGAGTGCGGGTGAGCAGTTCTTC
CASSLSAGEQFF
>.|TRBJ1-4|TRBV7-2|.
TGTGCCAGCCGACTGGCCGTTGCAACTAATGAAAAACTGTTTTTT
CASRLAVATNEKLFF
>.|TRBJ2-1|TRBV15|TRBD1
TGTGCCACCTCCCCGGGACAGGGGGTGGGCGAGCAGTTCTTC
CATSPGQGVGEQFF
>many|TRBJ2-7|TRBV6-6|.
TGTGCCAGCAGTTACCCGGCAGGGTACACCTACGAGCAGTACTTC
CASSYPAGYTYEQYF
>few|TRBJ2-7|TRBV19|TRBD2
TGTGCCAGTAGTTTCACAGCCGGGACTAGCGGGGTCTACGAGCAGTACTTC
CASSFTAGTSGVYEQYF
>few|TRBJ2-3|TRBV21-1|.
TGTGCCAACGACCCAGGGCCCCGAAACACAGATACGCAGTATTTT
CANDPGPRNTDTQYF
>.|TRBJ2-7|TRBV11-2|TRBD2
TGTGCCAGCAGCTTTAGCGGGAGACGATACGAGCAGTACTTC
CASSFSGRRYEQYF
>few|TRBJ1-5|TRBV28|TRBD1
TGTGCCATCAGAAAACAGGGGGCGAGTCAGCCCCAGCATTTT
CAIRKQGASQPQHF
>many|TRBJ2-1|TRBV16|TRBD2
TGTGCCAGCAGCCAACCCCTCGCTAGCGGGAGCAATGAGCAGTTCTTC
CASSQPLASGSNEQFF
>few|TRBJ2-2|TRBV4-2|.
TGTGCCAGCAGCCTTTCGGCGGCTGCCGGGGAGCTGTTTTTT
CASSLSAAAGELFF
>few|TRBJ2-5|TRBV7-2|.
TGTGCCAGCAGCTTAGTTGTAACGGAGACCCAGTACTTC
CASSLVVTETQYF
>few|TRBJ2-1|TRBV29-1|.
TGCAGCGTTGTAGGGGTCTTTTCGTTGTGGGAGTTCTTC
CSVVGVFSLWEFF
>.|TRBJ2-3|TRBV7-2|.
TGTGCCAGCAGCTCAGAGCGGACAGATACGCAGTATTTT
CASSSERTDTQYF
>few|TRBJ2-7|TRBV12-3/TRBV12-4|.
TGTGCCAGCAGTTTTACGGATCTTGGTGGCTACGAGCAGTACTTC
CASSFTDLGGYEQYF
>.|TRBJ2-7|TRBV29-1|TRBD2
TGCAGCGCCGGTATGGGACTACTATACGAGCAGTACTTC
CSAGMGLLYEQYF
>few|TRBJ1-2|TRBV6-2/TRBV6-3|.
TGTGCCAGCAGTGACGGAGAGTCTTTCTATGGCTACACCTTC
CASSDGESFYGYTF
>few|TRBJ1-1|TRBV3-1|.
TGTGCCAGCAGCCAAGACAGAACGACTGAAGCTTTCTTT
CASSQDRTTEAFF
>many|TRBJ1-1|TRBV6-4|.
TGTGCCAGCAGTGACTCCGGGGACACTGAAGCTTTCTTT
CASSDSGDTEAFF
>.|TRBJ2-6|TRBV20-1|.
TGCAGTGCTAGAGATTTGGGGGCCAACGTCCTGACTTTC
CSARDLGANVLTF
>few|TRBJ1-1|TRBV6-6|.
TGTGCCAGCAGTTACTCGATTGGTTTTAACACTGAAGCTTTCTTT
CASSYSIGFNTEAFF
>many|TRBJ1-3|TRBV4-2|.
TGTGCCAGCAGCCAAGGAGACCGCTACTCTGGAAACACCATATATTTT
CASSQGDRYSGNTIYF
>many|TRBJ1-5|TRBV15|.
TGTGCCACCAGCCCTACCAGGGATAGCAATCAGCCCCAGCATTTT
CATSPTRDSNQPQHF
>few|TRBJ2-7|TRBV19|.
TGTGCCAGTAGTATGGAGGCAGAGAGCTCCTACGAGCAGTACTTC
CASSMEAESSYEQYF
>few|TRBJ1-1|TRBV29-1|.
TGCAGCGTTGTTAGGAGGAACACTGAAGCTTTCTTT
CSVVRRNTEAFF